Here is one TCR beta chain with its context. Its antigen is currently not known. No per-base quality is available; no much larger clone lies one base away. TCRbeta CDR3 regions were amplified from genomic DNA by means of the immunoSEQ Assay, a bias-controlled multiplex PCR. The paper's processing steps were these. Within the assay, amplification of reference gene primers was used to estimate how many nucleated cells each sample contained. To quantify the absolute abundance of each unique TCRbeta CDR3 rearrangement, sequence reads were collapsed and filtered. For each sample, productive Simpson clonality was calculated as the square root of Simpson's diversity index over productive rearrangements. The table was pulled from immuneACCESS by TCRdb, which kept in-frame rearrangements only. Such tables lose some clones; where checked, under half of the loss comes from unresolved V genes, and the rest has no known cause. V and J calls and clone size are copied from that table; D and trimming were computed from the DNA. Within this sample are some 150,000 clones, with about 85% of them counted one time only. The top ten hold about 1.2% of the sample.

This sample is drawn from a study of blood T cell repertoires in COVID-19 (dated by TCRdb to the early 2020s). For the wider study: Samples covering the acute and convalescent phases of COVID-19 were provided by collaborators in the United States, Italy and Spain. The prospective study material was composed of cDNA or gDNA derived from T cells, B-cell-depleted T cells, or PBMCs. Where HLA class I and class II types were available, the types were taken from metadata supplied by the sample provider, not from assay-based typing. Samples came from the ongoing ImmuneRACE study (first 160 participants) plus 1,254 subjects from 6 global collaborators. Sample metadata almost always included a de-identified subject ID, COVID-19 status, age in years and sex. The repertoires were made available in a free public database intended to serve as a resource for research on the immune response to SARS-CoV-2. Deeply sampled blood TCRbeta repertoires from subjects exposed to, actively infected with, or recovered from COVID-19 were included in the dataset.

What the authors observed across the whole study: How much clinical and demographic metadata was included differed by source and by participant, and the metadata was provided uncurated.

A second Seattle source provided samples from volunteer blood donors who had recovered from COVID-19. The collaborating institutions used their own protocols to collect whole blood in K2EDTA tubes. For TCRbeta analysis, collaborator samples were shipped as frozen whole blood, as isolated PBMCs, or as DNA extracted from either sample type. The sample was peripheral blood. The TCR was taken from a man aged 60 to 75 who had recovered from COVID-19.

The CDR3 protein: CASSPTRFGQETQYF. The DNA sequence is as follows: TGTGCCAGCTCCCCCACGAGGTTTGGGCAAGAGACCCAGTACTTC. Recombination joined TRBV7-9 with TRBJ2-5, with the D gene too uncertain to name. CDR1 and CDR2 are drawn from the germline V gene (reference sequence): SEHNR, FQNEAQ. From its cysteine to its phenylalanine, the CDR3 spans 15 amino acids. Only the CDR3 region is kept as DNA, spanning 45 bases read in frame from base 1. V sheds 8 bases and J sheds 2 bases, leaving 18 bases between their ends.